One and the same sample provided the 10 T cell receptor beta chains below, sequenced in a study of blood T cell repertoires in COVID-19. Generated by immunoSEQ multiplex PCR, the TCRdb table keeps only in-frame clones and is missing some. This sample yields tens of thousands of clones, of which about 80% are seen a single time; more than 10% belongs to the top ten. The sequenced sample consisted of peripheral blood. These receptors all come from a human donor in a cohort sampled during active COVID-19.

This clone is categorized as medium-sized. The chain is built from TRBV28 and TRBJ2-7; D possibly corresponds to TRBD2 (6 bases). Trimming took off 4 bases at V and 3 bases at J, with 19 bases between the two ends. The germline V gene has CDR1 MDHEN and CDR2 SYDVKM. The CDR3 is made up of 16 amino acids. The CDR3 DNA is TGTGCCAGCAGTTCGTTCGGGGGACGGGGAGGCTACGAGCAGTACTTC. Amino acid sequence: CASSSFGGRGGYEQYF.

The chain joins TRBV5-6 to TRBJ1-2; tentative D call: TRBD1 (5 bases). CDR1 and CDR2 (germline): SGHDT, YYEEEE. The CDR3 sequence is 12 residues long. The V gene lost 4 bases and the J gene lost 4 bases, with 8 bases spanning the gap. This CDR3 reads CASSRDSYGYTF. For the CDR3, the DNA is TGTGCCAGCAGCCGAGACAGCTATGGCTACACCTTC.

The chain recombines TRBV4-2 with TRBJ1-2; possibly TRBD1 for D (6 bases). The V gene lost 0 bases and the J gene lost 8 bases, with 16 bases spanning the gap. This CDR3 is built from 15 residues. The germline V gene has CDR1 LGHNA and CDR2 YNFKEQ. CDR3 amino acids: CASSQDLTGRGGYTF. DNA for the CDR3: TGTGCCAGCAGCCAAGATTTGACAGGACGGGGCGGCTACACCTTC.

The table lists this clone with a count of one. The chain carries TRBV11-2 and TRBJ2-7; the D gene is possibly TRBD2 (5 bases). The germline CDR1 and CDR2 sequences are SGHAT and FQNNGV. The CDR3 totals 16 residues. Trimming cost V 5 bases and J 5 bases, with 22 bases left between them. CDR3 bases: TGTGCCAGCAGCCCCCCTGGGAGTGGGATCACCCACGAGCAGTACTTC. Protein product: CASSPPGSGITHEQYF.

This chain uses TRBV3-1 (or the pseudogene TRBV3-2) with TRBJ1-4, with 10 bases aligning to TRBD1. The CDR3 sequence is 16 residues long. Germline V lookup: CDR1 LGHDT, CDR2 YNNKEL (reference sequence). Unmatched junction bases numbered 7, after V lost 1 base and J lost 8 bases. CDR3 sequence reads: CASSQGPGQGPEKLFF. In nucleotides, the CDR3 is TGTGCCAGCAGCCAAGGACCGGGACAGGGGCCGGAAAAACTGTTTTTT.

The genes are TRBV11-2 and TRBJ2-2; the D gene is possibly TRBD2 (6 bases). In germline, CDR1 is SGHAT, CDR2 FQNNGV. The length of the CDR3 is 17 residues. Trimming took 0 bases from V and 4 from J, leaving 15 bases between them. CDR3 sequence (DNA): TGTGCCAGCAGCTTAGAATTCGGGGGTATTCGCACCGGGGAGCTGTTTTTT. Translating gives CASSLEFGGIRTGELFF. The full variable domain, in which reference TRBV11-2 and TRBJ2-2 provide the parts outside the CDR3, is EAGVAQSPRYKIIEKRQSVAFWCNPISGHATLYWYQQILGQGPKLLIQFQNNGVVDDSQLPKDRFSAERLKGVDSTLKIQPAKLEDSAVYLCASSLEFGGIRTGELFFGEGSRLTVL.

This chain joins TRBV4-3 and TRBJ2-1; 11 positions agree with TRBD2. V was pared by 1 base and J by 7 bases, with 6 bases of the junction left unmatched. This CDR3 contains 16 residues. The germline gives CDR1 LGHNA, CDR2 YSLEER. This chain's CDR3 is CASSQGSGGGKNEQFF. The CDR3 DNA reads TGCGCCAGCAGCCAAGGTAGCGGGGGGGGGAAAAATGAGCAGTTCTTC.

The chain recombines TRBV5-6 with TRBJ1-1; 8 nucleotides align to TRBD1. The CDR3 sequence is 15 residues long. V lost 2 bases to trimming and J lost 1 base; unmatched junction nucleotides: 4. Germline-derived CDR1 and CDR2 are SGHDT and YYEEEE. The CDR3 reads CASSFAGGRNTEAFF. As DNA, the CDR3 is TGTGCCAGCAGCTTCGCAGGGGGCAGGAACACTGAAGCTTTCTTT.

This chain joins TRBV2 and TRBJ2-3, with TRBD2 matching over 9 bases. Germline trimming cut 5 bases from V and 3 bases from J; bases unmatched to any gene: 12. Germline CDR1 is SNHLY and CDR2 is FYNNEI. CDR3 length: 17 amino acids. The CDR3 here is CASSPRGRGGLTDTQYF. The CDR3 nucleotides read TGTGCCAGCAGTCCTCGTGGGCGGGGGGGCCTTACAGATACGCAGTATTTT.

This chain connects TRBV19 to TRBJ1-4; D possibly corresponds to TRBD1 (6 bases). This CDR3 comprises 15 residues. CDR1 and CDR2 (germline): LNHDA, SQIVND (reference sequence). Between the trimmed V and J ends, which lost 3 bases and 8 bases, there was a span of 16 bases. The CDR3 DNA reads as TGTGCCAGTAGTATTGGGGGCTCTGGATACGAAAAACTGTTTTTT. Translating gives CASSIGGSGYEKLFF.